The 6 T cell receptor beta chains presented below share a single source sample, sequenced in a study of T cell responses to AZD1222 COVID-19 vaccine. This table comes from immunoSEQ multiplex PCR, and its TCRdb copy is limited to in-frame clones, with some not included. The repertoire holds under 150,000 clones, with around nine tenths as singletons. The material was peripheral blood, obtained on day 0 of AZD1222 vaccination. These receptor sequences come from an adult in good health.

The chain has TRBV30 and TRBJ1-1; D remains ambiguous. Germline CDR1 is GTSNPN and CDR2 is SVGIG (reference sequence). The length of the CDR3 is 13 residues. The V and J ends lost 0 bases and 7 bases respectively, with 12 bases between them. The CDR3 protein is CAWSVLGRSEAFF. The CDR3 DNA is TGTGCCTGGAGTGTACTAGGGAGGAGTGAAGCTTTCTTT. Full variable domain (missing parts from reference TRBV30 and TRBJ1-1): SQTIHQWPATLVQPVGSPLSLECTVEGTSNPNLYWYRQAAGRGLQLLFYSVGIGQISSEVPQNLSASRPQDRQFILSSKKLLLSDSGFYLCAWSVLGRSEAFFGQGTRLTVV.

The rearrangement links TRBV6-5 to TRBJ1-4; D is uncertain. CDR1 is MNHEY, CDR2 SVGAGI, per germline. Trimming removed 8 bases from V and 4 bases from J, with 11 bases in between. The CDR3 loop spans 13 amino acids. CDR3 region: CASRESSNEKLFF. The CDR3 DNA is TGTGCCAGCCGGGAGTCCAGTAATGAAAAACTGTTTTTT.

The chain is built from TRBV2 and TRBJ1-2; TRBD1 aligns across 8 bases. CDR3 length: 14 residues. V dropped 3 bases and J dropped 4; count of bases not matched to a gene: 4. Germline V CDR1 and CDR2: SNHLY, FYNNEI. The CDR3 loop is CASSEDRDGYGYTF. The CDR3 region has the DNA TGTGCCAGCAGTGAGGACAGGGACGGCTATGGCTACACCTTC.

This clone came up once. The rearrangement joins TRBV10-2 to TRBJ2-5, with 13 bases identical to TRBD2. The CDR3 consists of 16 residues. J gave up 2 bases and V 4 bases, and 4 bases lay outside the gene matches. CDR1 is WSHSY, CDR2 SAAADI, per germline. The chain's CDR3 is CASSVGTSGTQETQYF. The CDR3 nucleotides are TGCGCCAGCAGTGTCGGGACTAGCGGGACTCAAGAGACCCAGTACTTC.

This sequence joins TRBV19 and TRBJ2-5, with a possible D match to TRBD1 (5 bases). The CDR3 sequence is 13 residues long. CDR1 LNHDA and CDR2 SQIVND come from the germline V gene (reference sequence). The germline V and J ends were trimmed by 5 bases and 5 bases, with 12 bases remaining between them. The CDR3 reads CASSFQGGETQYF. The CDR3 DNA follows: TGTGCCAGTAGTTTTCAGGGCGGTGAGACCCAGTACTTC.

This clone has just one count. V gene TRBV29-1 combines with J gene TRBJ2-3; 10 bases are shared with TRBD2. The J segment lost 4 bases and the V segment lost 0 bases, leaving 22 bases of the junction unmatched. CDR3 length equals 21 residues. Germline-derived CDR1 and CDR2 are SQVTM and ANQGSEA. The CDR3 loop is CSVEDPGSVAGGFPTADTQYF. The CDR3 bases are TGCAGCGTTGAAGATCCCGGGTCGGTAGCGGGAGGCTTTCCTACCGCAGATACGCAGTATTTT.